Sequencing of this T cell receptor (beta chain) was carried out in a study of human T cells and chemical hapten exposure. About the study: Minor pooled library volume differences mainly drove per-sample TCR yield variation.

Germline V lookup: CDR1 MNHEY, CDR2 SMNVEV (reference sequence). Trimming removed 6 bases from V and 0 bases from J, with 6 bases in between. This CDR3 comprises 14 residues. This sample's time point: healthy volunteer bleed at 6 weeks. Unfractionated whole blood served as the source for total RNA extraction. This clonotype was picked up a small number of times. The antigen is unknown. Attachment of unique molecular identifiers to individual cDNA molecules was performed in the library. Per the authors' pipeline: Between 23,224 and 690,600 TCRs appeared in each sample, and the median stood at roughly 100,000. TCRdb recomputed calls from the RACE reads with MiXCR, one row per CDR3 protein. Clone size and V and J calls follow TCRdb, not the original study. The sample consists of 70,000 to 85,000 distinct CDR3 sequences, over 6.5% of them appearing once. Study outcomes and limitations: Sensitizing to DPC left TCRs with a frequency above 1 in 1000 unaltered.

The chain links TRBV27 to TRBJ2-6; no clear D gene. What was sequenced was whole blood. This TCR was sampled from a male donor in good health. Some clones in this sample may be carry-over from other donors' samples. The CDR3 nucleotides are TGTGCCAGCAGCCGCCACTCTGGGGCCAACGTCCTGACTTTC. Translation gives CASSRHSGANVLTF.